Below, 32 T cell receptor beta chains from the same sample are listed, as sequenced in a study of control samples from healthy donors and cancer patients. The assay was immunoSEQ multiplex PCR, and TCRdb's table has in-frame clones only and misses some. The sample lists about 110,000 clones; around four fifths were seen once. What was sequenced was blood. The receptors originated from a man aged 18 to 30 in good health.

Here the CDR3 DNA reads TGTGCCAGCATTAGCGACAGGGGATCTAACTATGGCTACACCTTC. Protein product: CASISDRGSNYGYTF. V gene TRBV6-5 combines with J gene TRBJ1-2, with TRBD1 identical over 8 bases. The germline V gene has CDR1 MNHEY and CDR2 SVGAGI. The trim removed 7 bases at V and 0 bases at J, leaving 7 bases unmatched. This CDR3 has 15 amino acids.

V gene TRBV9 combines with J gene TRBJ2-3; D tentatively fits TRBD1 or TRBD2 (5 bases each). From germline, CDR1 is SGDLS and CDR2 YYNGEE. Trimming took 5 bases from V and 6 from J, leaving 19 bases between them. The CDR3 covers 15 residues. As DNA, the CDR3 is TGTGCCAGCAGTTCTGGGGGATTGCGGTCGGATACGCAGTATTTT. Translation: CASSSGGLRSDTQYF.

This chain uses TRBV30 with TRBJ1-2; unclear D gene. Per germline, CDR1 GTSNPN and CDR2 SVGIG (reference sequence). V was clipped by 3 bases and J by 4 bases, with 9 bases between them. The CDR3 runs to 12 residues. The CDR3 loop reads CAWRLGFYGYTF. The CDR3 DNA is TGTGCCTGGAGACTCGGCTTCTATGGCTACACCTTC.

This clone has a single count. The chain combines TRBV7-9 with TRBJ2-7, with D uncertain. The CDR3 length is 15 residues. The germline V gene has CDR1 SEHNR and CDR2 FQNEAQ (reference sequence). Trimming cost V 2 bases and J 0 bases, with 11 bases left between them. The CDR3: CASSLFRWGSYEQYF. The CDR3 bases are TGTGCCAGCAGCTTATTCCGGTGGGGCTCCTACGAGCAGTACTTC.

This chain joins TRBV9 and TRBJ2-1; 8 nucleotides agree with TRBD2. The CDR3 sequence is 17 residues long. Germline CDR1 and CDR2: SGDLS and YYNGEE. Trimming took 0 bases from V and 7 from J; bases not matched to a gene: 12. The CDR3 protein is CASSVDPPRGGRNEQFF. CDR3 coding DNA: TGTGCCAGCAGCGTAGACCCCCCCCGGGGGGGGAGGAATGAGCAGTTCTTC.

The J gene is TRBJ1-2, the V gene TRBV9; no firm D call. V dropped 10 bases and J dropped 4 bases, with 14 bases sitting between them. The germline V gene encodes CDR1 SGDLS and CDR2 YYNGEE. This CDR3 contains 12 residues. CDR3 coding DNA: TGTGCCGACATAGGGAAGAGCTATGGCTACACCTTC. It yields the protein CADIGKSYGYTF.

This clone came up once. This chain connects TRBV4-1 to TRBJ1-2, with D unclear. This CDR3 contains 14 residues. Trimming shortened V by 0 bases and J by 3 bases, and 8 bases separated the two germline ends. Germline V gives CDR1 MGHRA, CDR2 YSYEKL. CDR3 sequence: CASSQDAAHYGYTF. The CDR3 DNA sequence: TGCGCCAGCAGCCAAGATGCAGCGCACTATGGCTACACCTTC.

This clone was detected once. The chain uses TRBV27 and TRBJ2-1; D is ambiguous. V was cut by 2 bases and J by 7 bases, with 15 bases left in between. Germline assignment: CDR1 MNHEY and CDR2 SMNVEV (reference sequence). The CDR3 has 15 amino acids. DNA of the CDR3: TGTGCCAGCAGTTTAATAATTAGCTATATGAATGAGCAGTTCTTC. Translating gives CASSLIISYMNEQFF.

The chain uses TRBV6-1 and TRBJ1-1, with D possibly matching TRBD1 (5 bases). Trimming pared 3 bases from V and 10 bases from J, leaving 15 bases between. CDR1 is MNHNS and CDR2 is SASEGT in the germline V gene. This CDR3 contains 13 residues. CDR3 residues: CASSEHSEQAAFF. In DNA, the CDR3 is TGTGCCAGCAGTGAGCACAGTGAACAGGCAGCTTTCTTT.

The V gene is TRBV5-8, the J gene TRBJ1-2, with D perhaps matching TRBD1 (5 bases). Germline-derived CDR1 and CDR2 are SGHTS and YDEGEE. The CDR3 sequence is 16 residues long. Trimming took off 5 bases at V and 6 bases at J, with 23 bases between the two ends. CDR3: CASSSPGRERSDGYTF. CDR3 in DNA: TGTGCCAGCAGTTCCCCAGGCAGGGAACGCTCGGATGGCTACACCTTC. Based on the CDR3 plus reference TRBV5-8 and TRBJ1-2, the full variable domain is EAGVTQSPTHLIKTRGQQATLRCSPISGHTSVYWYQQALGLGLQFLLWYDEGEERNRGNFPPRFSGRQFPNYSSELNVNALELEDSALYLCASSSPGRERSDGYTFGSGTRLTVV.

The J gene is TRBJ1-1, the V gene TRBV6-5, with 7 bases fitting TRBD1. CDR1 is MNHEY and CDR2 is SVGAGI in the germline V gene. The CDR3 sequence is 13 residues long. V was pared by 5 bases and J by 0 bases, with 0 bases of the junction left unmatched. CDR3 sequence: CASSTGVNTEAFF. CDR3 nucleotide sequence: TGTGCCAGCAGTACAGGGGTGAACACTGAAGCTTTCTTT.

This clone was observed a handful of times. This sequence joins TRBV5-6 and TRBJ1-2; D not certain. The CDR3 runs to 14 residues. Germline lookup yields CDR1 SGHDT and CDR2 YYEEEE. Between the trimmed V and J ends, which lost 4 bases and 8 bases, there was a span of 18 bases. The CDR3 DNA reads as TGTGCCAGCAGCCCCACGGTCCAGGTGAGCGGCTACACCTTC. Protein sequence: CASSPTVQVSGYTF.

J is TRBJ2-1 and V is TRBV6-2 or TRBV6-3, with 13 bases aligning to TRBD2. Germline CDR1 is MNHEY and CDR2 is SVGEGT. The CDR3 sequence is 21 residues long. V trimming: 4 bases; J trimming: 1 base; junction bases outside the gene matches: 16. This CDR3 reads CASSSPWTSGGGTLSYNEQFF. The CDR3 nucleotides are TGTGCCAGCAGTTCTCCCTGGACTAGCGGGGGAGGTACGTTATCCTACAATGAGCAGTTCTTC.

The V call is TRBV5-5, the J call TRBJ1-4, with 7 bases aligning to TRBD1. CDR3 length equals 16 residues. V lost 3 bases to trimming and J lost 3 bases; unmatched junction nucleotides: 8. Germline V gene data show CDR1 as SGHKS and CDR2 as YYEKEE (reference sequence). DNA for the CDR3: TGTGCCAGCAGCTCTGGGCCGGGACAGTCTAATGAAAAACTGTTTTTT. It yields the protein CASSSGPGQSNEKLFF.

This sequence joins TRBV29-1 and TRBJ1-1; TRBD1 aligns across 8 bases. This CDR3 spans 13 amino acids. V lost 5 bases, J lost 1 base, and 3 bases stayed unmatched. Germline CDR1 is SQVTM and CDR2 is ANQGSEA. The CDR3 DNA reads as TGCAGCGTTCTCGGACAGGGGAACACTGAAGCTTTCTTT. Translating gives CSVLGQGNTEAFF.

V is TRBV7-2 and J is TRBJ2-7, with D unresolved. The V end was cut by 2 bases, the J end by 0 bases, with 5 bases between. The CDR3 is 13 amino acids. CDR1 is SGHTA and CDR2 is FQGNSA in the germline V gene. The CDR3: CASSLLVSYEQYF. The CDR3 nucleotides read TGTGCCAGCAGCTTACTAGTCTCCTACGAGCAGTACTTC.

CDR3 DNA: TGCGCCAGCAGCCAAGATGTCCAAACGTTGGGCTCCTATAATTCACCCCTCCACTTT. As protein: CASSQDVQTLGSYNSPLHF. This chain joins TRBV4-1 and TRBJ1-6, with D uncertain. The CDR3 has 19 amino acids. In germline, CDR1 is MGHRA, CDR2 YSYEKL. Trimming cost V 0 bases and J 0 bases, with 15 bases left between them.

The V call is TRBV24-1, the J call TRBJ1-2, with a weak D call TRBD1 (6 bases). The V gene's germline CDR1 is KGHDR and CDR2 SFDVKD. The CDR3 runs 17 residues. V gave up 2 bases and J gave up 4 bases, with 19 bases separating them. The CDR3 coding sequence is TGTGCCACCAGTGATTCGAAGGGGGACATTCCTATCTATGGCTACACCTTC. Translating gives CATSDSKGDIPIYGYTF.

The V and J genes are TRBV29-1 and TRBJ1-1; 7 bases are a match to TRBD1. Germline CDR1 is SQVTM and CDR2 is ANQGSEA. The CDR3 loop spans 12 amino acids. J was trimmed by 5 bases and V by 7 bases; bases with no gene match: 7. CDR3 protein: CSGDQGGTEAFF. The CDR3 DNA sequence: TGCAGCGGGGACCAGGGGGGGACTGAAGCTTTCTTT.

The gene calls are TRBV4-1 and TRBJ2-7, with 10 positions matching TRBD1. V shed 3 bases and J 2 bases; nucleotides not matched to a gene: 7. This CDR3 comprises 16 residues. Per the germline V gene, CDR1 is MGHRA and CDR2 is YSYEKL. CDR3 protein: CASSHPADRGTYEQYF. The CDR3 nucleotides read TGCGCCAGCAGCCATCCCGCGGACAGGGGGACCTACGAGCAGTACTTC.

V is TRBV5-1 and J is TRBJ2-3, with 10 bases lining up with TRBD2. With V trimmed by 0 bases and J by 3 bases, 1 base remained unmatched. The CDR3 has 15 amino acids. Germline CDR1 is SGHRS and CDR2 is YFSETQ. The CDR3 sequence is CASSLELAGTDTQYF. The CDR3 coding sequence is TGCGCCAGCAGCTTGGAACTAGCGGGGACAGATACGCAGTATTTT.

As regards this clone: Other DNA sequences in this sample translate to the same CDR3. The rearrangement joins TRBV3-1 (or the pseudogene TRBV3-2) to TRBJ2-1; 13 nucleotides agree with TRBD2. Germline CDR1 reads LGHDT; CDR2 reads YNNKEL (reference sequence). CDR3 length: 15 residues. J was trimmed by 7 bases and V by 4 bases; bases with no gene match: 4. Written as DNA, the CDR3 is TGTGCCAGCAGCCCCGGACTAGCGGGGGTAAATGAGCAGTTCTTC. It translates to CASSPGLAGVNEQFF.

The chain is built from TRBV5-6 and TRBJ1-2; D is unresolved. CDR3 length: 15 amino acids. V lost 4 bases and J 0 bases, leaving 13 bases between the germline ends. The V gene's germline CDR1 is SGHDT and CDR2 YYEEEE. CDR3 DNA sequence: TGTGCCAGCAGCCCGATTATGGCCGCTAACTATGGCTACACCTTC. Protein product: CASSPIMAANYGYTF.

The chain combines TRBV5-4 with TRBJ2-1, with D maybe TRBD1 (6 bases). Germline loops: CDR1 SGHNT, CDR2 YYREEE (reference sequence). The CDR3 is 19 amino acids. Deletions cut 3 bases from V and 0 bases from J, with 22 bases between. Here the CDR3 reads CASSSAGTRRLSSYNEQFF. DNA of the CDR3: TGTGCCAGCAGCTCAGCCGGGACAAGGAGGTTAAGCTCCTACAATGAGCAGTTCTTC.

Here the CDR3 DNA reads TGCGCCAGCAGCACGGCGGGGGAGCCATACAATGAGCAGTTCTTC. Protein sequence: CASSTAGEPYNEQFF. The chain has TRBV5-1 and TRBJ2-1; TRBD2 matches 7 bases. V lost 4 bases and J lost 4; bases outside the gene matches: 8. Germline loops: CDR1 SGHRS, CDR2 YFSETQ. The CDR3 runs 15 residues.

This clone has a single count. The chain couples TRBV29-1 to TRBJ2-7; D remains ambiguous. This CDR3 has 13 residues. The germline V gene encodes CDR1 SQVTM and CDR2 ANQGSEA. The V and J ends lost 4 bases and 2 bases respectively, with 12 bases between them. The CDR3 sequence: CSVGPRGPYEQYF. The CDR3 nucleotides are TGCAGCGTTGGCCCGAGAGGCCCCTACGAGCAGTACTTC.

The CDR3 bases are TGTGCCAGCAGCCGCGCGGGGGGGATTACAGATACGCAGTATTTT. Translation: CASSRAGGITDTQYF. The chain links TRBV7-9 to TRBJ2-3, with 9 bases matching TRBD2. The germline CDR1 and CDR2 sequences are SEHNR and FQNEAQ (reference sequence). J was trimmed by 3 bases and V by 5 bases; bases with no gene match: 6. CDR3 length: 15 amino acids. Filled out from reference TRBV7-9 and TRBJ2-3, the complete variable domain reads DTGVSQNPRHKITKRGQNVTFRCDPISEHNRLYWYRQTLGQGPEFLTYFQNEAQLEKSRLLSDRFSAERPKGSFSTLEIQRTEQGDSAMYLCASSRAGGITDTQYFGPGTRLTVL.

The table lists this clone with a count of one. The chain uses TRBV6-2 or TRBV6-3 and TRBJ1-1; D ambiguous. With 2 bases removed from V and 3 bases from J, the gap between germline ends came to 4 bases. This CDR3 contains 12 residues. Germline V gene lookup returns CDR1 MNHEY and CDR2 SVGEGT. The CDR3 protein is CASSYPDTEAFF. The CDR3 DNA reads TGTGCCAGCAGTTACCCGGACACTGAAGCTTTCTTT.

This chain uses TRBV28 with TRBJ1-6; 9 bases agree with TRBD1. The V gene's germline CDR1 is MDHEN and CDR2 SYDVKM. V shed 5 bases, J shed 5 bases, and the junction held 4 bases outside the gene matches. CDR3 size: 15 residues. The CDR3 nucleotides read TGTGCCAGCAGTACAGGGGGCCGAAATAATTCACCCCTCCACTTT. Amino acid sequence: CASSTGGRNNSPLHF. Based on the CDR3 plus reference TRBV28 and TRBJ1-6, the full variable domain is DVKVTQSSRYLVKRTGEKVFLECVQDMDHENMFWYRQDPGLGLRLIYFSYDVKMKEKGDIPEGYSVSREKKERFSLILESASTNQTSMYLCASSTGGRNNSPLHFGNGTRLTVT.

V and J are TRBV3-1 (or the pseudogene TRBV3-2) and TRBJ1-2; weak D call: TRBD1 (6 bases). From germline, CDR1 is LGHDT and CDR2 YNNKEL (reference sequence). V was trimmed by 1 base and J by 8 bases, leaving 17 bases between them. This CDR3 is built from 15 residues. CDR3 in DNA: TGTGCCAGCAGCCAAGGTCTGGGCAGGGGCAACGGCTACACCTTC. It codes for CASSQGLGRGNGYTF.

DNA for the CDR3: TGTGCCAGCAGCATCCGGGACAGGTCTATCTATGGCTACACCTTC. Amino acids: CASSIRDRSIYGYTF. The genes are TRBV6-5 and TRBJ1-2, with 8 bases fitting TRBD1. The CDR3 spans 15 residues. CDR1 is MNHEY, CDR2 SVGAGI, per germline. J was trimmed by 4 bases and V by 6 bases; bases with no gene match: 10.

The chain has TRBV6-1 and TRBJ1-2, with no clear D. CDR1 MNHNS and CDR2 SASEGT come from the germline V gene. V gave up 2 bases and J gave up 0 bases, with 16 bases separating them. The CDR3 spans 17 residues. The CDR3 nucleotides are TGTGCCAGCAGTGAAAACCCTCTCTCGGCAGCTAACTATGGCTACACCTTC. Its protein product is CASSENPLSAANYGYTF.